This TCR beta chain was documented in a study of identical twins. MiXCR, applied by TCRdb to the 5' RACE reads, yields one record per CDR3 protein. In the table there are some 500,000 distinct CDR3 sequences, 22% of which are singletons. CDR1 is SGHAT and CDR2 is FQNNGV in the germline V gene. The V and J ends lost 5 bases and 1 base respectively, with 14 bases between them. The CDR3 is made up of 16 amino acids. A further study also used this sample, focusing on T cells expressing NK-cell markers. From that second work: In a group of roughly 6 donors, dominant NKG2C+ clonotypes represented about 1.0-8% of CD8+ T cells.

The clonotype originates from a woman aged 18-29 years in good health. Sequencing input: CD4+ T cells sorted from blood. The V gene is TRBV11-2, the J gene TRBJ1-4, with D possibly being TRBD1 (5 bases). The DNA for the CDR3 is TGTGCCAGCAGCGCTGGACTGGGGCGAACTAATGAAAAACTGTTTTTT. Protein: CASSAGLGRTNEKLFF.